These 3 T cell receptor beta chains were sequenced from one sample in a study of blood T cell repertoires in COVID-19. The method was immunoSEQ multiplex PCR; TCRdb's version includes in-frame clones alone and lacks a portion of them. Found here are about 81,000 clones, about nine tenths of them singletons; the top ten hold under 2.5%. Sequencing used peripheral blood. The receptor source for this set is a woman between 50 and 59 years old in a cohort sampled during active COVID-19.

This chain connects TRBV28 to TRBJ1-5, with unresolved D. V lost 1 base and J 6 bases, leaving 4 bases between the germline ends. This CDR3 has 12 residues. Germline CDR1 reads MDHEN; CDR2 reads SYDVKM. The CDR3, as DNA: TGTGCCAGCAGTTTATTCCGTCAGCCCCAGCATTTT. Translating it yields CASSLFRQPQHF.

This chain connects TRBV28 to TRBJ1-2; D possibly corresponds to TRBD1 (5 bases). This CDR3 spans 11 amino acids. V was shortened by 9 bases and J by 8 bases, with 13 bases between the two germline ends. The germline gives CDR1 MDHEN, CDR2 SYDVKM. The CDR3 reads CASHRGFGYTF. The CDR3 nucleotides read TGTGCCAGTCACCGGGGGTTCGGCTACACCTTC.

The chain is built from TRBV19 and TRBJ1-2, with D tentatively TRBD1 (5 bases). Germline CDR1 is LNHDA and CDR2 is SQIVND (reference sequence). The CDR3 has 14 residues. V dropped 3 bases and J dropped 2 bases, with 10 bases sitting between them. CDR3 nucleotides: TGTGCCAGTAGTATCTCGACAGAGAACTATGGCTACACCTTC. Translation gives CASSISTENYGYTF.